Listed here are 16 T cell receptor beta chains from one sample, sequenced in a study of OX40 agonist ivuxolimab in advanced cancers. The assay was immunoSEQ multiplex PCR, and TCRdb's table has in-frame clones only and misses some. The data show about 28,000 clones, about 77% seen once. The material was CD4+ or CD8+ T cells sorted from blood, obtained in a trial of the OX40 agonist ivuxolimab. The origin of the receptors is an adult with an advanced solid tumor such as melanoma, head and neck, liver or kidney cancer.

The V call is TRBV19, the J call TRBJ2-1, with D possibly being TRBD1 (5 bases). This CDR3 spans 17 amino acids. The V gene lost 2 bases and the J gene lost 4 bases, with 18 bases spanning the gap. Germline V lookup: CDR1 LNHDA, CDR2 SQIVND (reference sequence). The DNA for the CDR3 is TGTGCCAGTAGTATATCTCTTTTAGGACAAGGATACAATGAGCAGTTCTTC. Amino acid sequence: CASSISLLGQGYNEQFF.

Only a few counts were recorded for this clone. The CDR3 DNA sequence: TGTGCCAGCAGTGAAGGCGGGACAGGCAACTACGAGCAGTACTTC. Amino acids: CASSEGGTGNYEQYF. The chain combines TRBV6-1 with TRBJ2-7; 8 nucleotides align to TRBD1. V lost 1 base and J lost 3; bases outside the gene matches: 5. Germline CDR1 MNHNS, CDR2 SASEGT. CDR3 length equals 15 residues.

A word on this clone: Because the CDR3 is missing its conserved closing phenylalanine or tryptophan, this is likely a read error. The limits of the CDR3 on the DNA are not certain, so only TCRdb's listed CDR3 is given. The chain has TRBV5-8 and TRBJ2-4. CDR1 and CDR2 from the germline V gene are SGHTS and YDEGEE. Counting both end residues, the CDR3 totals 9 amino acids. CDR3 residues: CASSLVGES.

This chain connects TRBV9 to TRBJ2-1, with 11 bases that match TRBD2. The CDR3 has 15 amino acids. J was trimmed by 6 bases and V by 6 bases; bases with no gene match: 8. Looked up from germline, CDR1 is SGDLS and CDR2 is YYNGEE. The DNA for the CDR3 is TGTGCCAGCACCCCTTCCCTAGCGGGGGGCAATGAGCAGTTCTTC. Translation: CASTPSLAGGNEQFF.

This clone was counted once. CDR3 in DNA: TGTGCCAGCAGCTTACAGGGGAGTAACACAGATACGCAGTATTTT. Protein sequence: CASSLQGSNTDTQYF. The V and J genes are TRBV5-6 and TRBJ2-3, with TRBD1 matching 7 bases. V lost 2 bases, J lost 2 bases, and 5 bases stayed unmatched. CDR1 SGHDT and CDR2 YYEEEE come from the germline V gene. This CDR3 spans 15 amino acids.

V gene TRBV7-2 combines with J gene TRBJ1-5, with a tentative D call TRBD1 (5 bases). Germline loops: CDR1 SGHTA, CDR2 FQGNSA. CDR3 size: 15 residues. With 0 bases removed from V and 1 base from J, the gap between germline ends came to 7 bases. CDR3 nucleotide sequence: TGTGCCAGCAGCTTAGCGGGACCCAGCAATCAGCCCCAGCATTTT. It is translated as CASSLAGPSNQPQHF.

The V call is TRBV7-3, the J call TRBJ2-7; 7 bases fit TRBD1. The germline CDR1 and CDR2 sequences are SGHTA and FQGTGA. Trimming removed 2 bases from V and 3 bases from J; junction bases left unmatched: 10. The CDR3 covers 16 residues. CDR3 residues: CASSLDVTGVIYEQYF. The CDR3 DNA follows: TGTGCCAGCAGCTTAGACGTTACAGGGGTAATCTACGAGCAGTACTTC.

This sequence joins TRBV7-2 and TRBJ2-7; a weak D match, TRBD1 (5 bases). Germline V gene lookup returns CDR1 SGHTA and CDR2 FQGNSA. This CDR3 region has 17 residues. Trimming took 0 bases from V and 2 from J, leaving 17 bases between them. DNA of the CDR3: TGTGCCAGCAGCTTAGCCCCCCTTAGGACATCGGCCTACGAGCAGTACTTC. Translating it yields CASSLAPLRTSAYEQYF.

V and J are TRBV11-1 and TRBJ2-1, with a possible D match to TRBD2 (6 bases). CDR1 and CDR2 (germline): SGHAT, FQDESV (reference sequence). Deletions cut 1 base from V and 9 bases from J, with 10 bases between. The CDR3 covers 13 residues. The CDR3 region is CASSLGLGGEQFF. DNA for the CDR3: TGTGCCAGCAGCTTAGGGTTGGGGGGTGAGCAGTTCTTC.

CDR3 sequence: CASRRDFSYNEQFF. The CDR3 DNA reads TGTGCCAGCAGAAGGGATTTTTCCTACAATGAGCAGTTCTTC. The chain combines TRBV2 with TRBJ2-1; D is unresolved. This CDR3 comprises 14 residues. V was clipped by 6 bases and J by 1 base, with 10 bases between them. The V gene's germline CDR1 is SNHLY and CDR2 FYNNEI.

This clone showed up just a few times. V is TRBV5-4 and J is TRBJ2-3, with D hard to call. Deletions cut 1 base from V and 1 base from J, with 4 bases between. CDR1 is SGHNT, CDR2 YYREEE, per germline (reference sequence). The CDR3 length is 13 residues. CDR3 DNA sequence: TGTGCCAGCAGCTTGTCGGGCACAGATACGCAGTATTTT. Amino acids: CASSLSGTDTQYF.

The V call is TRBV6-5, the J call TRBJ2-2; D is uncertain. Germline values: CDR1 MNHEY, CDR2 SVGAGI. The length of the CDR3 is 13 residues. The V and J ends lost 4 bases and 3 bases respectively, with 6 bases between them. The CDR3, as DNA: TGTGCCAGCAGTTCCGGCCACACCGGGGAGCTGTTTTTT. It yields the protein CASSSGHTGELFF.

The gene calls are TRBV4-1 and TRBJ2-7; D gene ambiguous. This CDR3 contains 15 residues. Germline CDR1 MGHRA, CDR2 YSYEKL. Deletions cut 0 bases from V and 2 bases from J, with 11 bases between. In nucleotides, the CDR3 is TGCGCCAGCAGCCAAGAACTCCGAGAGACCTACGAGCAGTACTTC. Translating it yields CASSQELRETYEQYF.

Judged by abundance, this clone is medium-sized. The chain is built from TRBV9 and TRBJ2-5; the D gene is possibly TRBD1 (6 bases). V lost 3 bases and J 4 bases, leaving 13 bases between the germline ends. CDR3 length: 14 amino acids. In germline, CDR1 is SGDLS, CDR2 YYNGEE. This chain's CDR3 is CASSEGHELETQYF. Here the CDR3 DNA reads TGTGCCAGCAGCGAGGGACACGAGCTAGAGACCCAGTACTTC.

The chain employs TRBV27 and TRBJ2-3, with unresolved D. The V end was cut by 2 bases, the J end by 0 bases, with 3 bases between. The germline V gene has CDR1 MNHEY and CDR2 SMNVEV (reference sequence). The CDR3 runs to 13 residues. This CDR3 reads CASSLGSTDTQYF. CDR3 coding DNA: TGTGCCAGCAGTTTAGGCAGCACAGATACGCAGTATTTT.

This clone was counted once. The V gene is TRBV6-4, the J gene TRBJ2-3; D tentatively fits TRBD1 or TRBD2 (5 bases each). This CDR3 comprises 15 residues. Trimming removed 8 bases at V and 0 bases at J, with 15 bases between. Germline CDR1 is MRHNA and CDR2 is SNTAGT. CDR3 sequence reads: CASRKRGSSTDTQYF. In DNA, the CDR3 is TGTGCCAGCCGGAAGAGGGGATCAAGCACAGATACGCAGTATTTT.